This T cell receptor beta chain comes out of a study of T-cell reconstitution after alpha-beta-depleted transplantation in children. Notes on the study in general: Roughly two months post-transplant, alpha-beta T cells reportedly originated from several hundred graft clones that had expanded. Hyperexpanded clones declined; after one year, newly produced T cells mostly supplied diversity. Recipient T cells and thymic progenitors that survived gave rise to the high TCRbeta diversity observed at day 60 in some patients.

The TCRbeta library was prepared with unique molecular identifiers. TCRdb reanalysed the PCR reads using MiXCR and keeps one entry per CDR3 protein. The profile shows a few hundred thousand distinct CDR3 sequences, 27% of them singletons. Germline loops: CDR1 MNHEY, CDR2 SMNVEV (reference sequence). The CDR3 has 15 residues. Trimming removed 0 bases at V and 4 bases at J, with 10 bases between. Of note for this clonotype: Its matching antigen is unknown.

The chain couples TRBV27 to TRBJ2-1; D is ambiguous. This receptor was identified in a boy under two years old with Wiskott-Aldrich syndrome, due to receive a stem cell transplant. The material was PBMCs, obtained before TCRalphabeta/CD19-depleted stem cell transplant. CDR3 nucleotides: TGTGCCAGCAGTTTATCGAGGACCCCGTACAATGAGCAGTTCTTC. It translates to CASSLSRTPYNEQFF.